These 30 T cell receptor beta chains were sequenced from one sample in a study of blood T cell repertoires in COVID-19. Sequencing was performed with immunoSEQ multiplex PCR; in TCRdb, only in-frame clones are kept and a portion is missing. This sample has approximately 100,000 clones; 80% occur once, and the top ten carry less than 5%. The sequenced sample consisted of peripheral blood. These receptors were taken from a human donor in a cohort sampled during active or convalescent COVID-19.

V and J are TRBV29-1 and TRBJ1-4, with 9 bases identical to TRBD1. The CDR3 contains 14 residues. Trimming at V came to 4 bases and at J to 3 bases, leaving 3 bases not matched to a gene. Germline CDR1 reads SQVTM; CDR2 reads ANQGSEA. The CDR3 reads CSVAGQGSNEKLFF. CDR3 DNA sequence: TGCAGCGTTGCGGGACAGGGTTCTAATGAAAAACTGTTTTTT.

The chain is built from TRBV9 and TRBJ2-7, with 9 bases aligning to TRBD2. V shed 2 bases and J 0 bases; nucleotides not matched to a gene: 3. CDR1 SGDLS and CDR2 YYNGEE come from the germline V gene. The length of the CDR3 is 15 residues. CDR3 sequence reads: CASSVASGNSYEQYF. The CDR3 DNA reads as TGTGCCAGCAGCGTGGCTAGCGGGAACTCCTACGAGCAGTACTTC.

This clone showed up just once. The chain combines TRBV6-5 with TRBJ1-3; possible D gene TRBD1, 5 bases. The V and J ends lost 8 bases and 0 bases respectively, with 11 bases between them. The CDR3 extends over 14 amino acids. CDR1 MNHEY and CDR2 SVGAGI come from the germline V gene. CDR3 bases: TGTGCCAGCCGGCAGGGCGGCTCTGGAAACACCATATATTTT. Encoded protein: CASRQGGSGNTIYF.

The chain is built from TRBV19 and TRBJ2-2; 13 bases align to TRBD2. The J segment lost 5 bases and the V segment lost 5 bases, leaving 8 bases of the junction unmatched. CDR3 length: 17 residues. In germline, CDR1 is LNHDA, CDR2 SQIVND (reference sequence). Here the CDR3 DNA reads TGTGCCAGTAGTGTGACACTAGCGGGAGGGCGGACCGGGGAGCTGTTTTTT. Translated: CASSVTLAGGRTGELFF.

J is TRBJ2-7 and V is TRBV11-3; 9 nucleotides agree with TRBD1. Germline trimming cut 5 bases from V and 6 bases from J; bases unmatched to any gene: 5. CDR3 size: 13 residues. Germline CDR1 SGHNT, CDR2 YENEEA. The CDR3 loop is CASSRDRVSEQYF. DNA for the CDR3: TGTGCCAGCAGCCGGGACAGGGTCAGCGAGCAGTACTTC.

The chain links TRBV7-8 to TRBJ1-5, with a possible D match to TRBD1 (6 bases). Germline V gene sequence: CDR1 SGHVS, CDR2 FQNEAQ. Deletions cut 0 bases from V and 6 bases from J, with 9 bases between. CDR3 size: 14 residues. The CDR3 here is CASSLAGAGQPQHF. The CDR3 DNA reads as TGTGCCAGCAGCTTAGCGGGGGCGGGTCAGCCCCAGCATTTT.

As regards this clone: Other DNA variants within this sample encode the same CDR3. This rearrangement joins TRBV5-1 to TRBJ2-2; no firm D call. Per germline, CDR1 SGHRS and CDR2 YFSETQ. CDR3 length equals 14 residues. The ends were cut back, 0 bases at V and 4 bases at J, with 7 bases in the middle. Here the CDR3 reads CASSLGGFTGELFF. Written as DNA, the CDR3 is TGCGCCAGCAGCTTGGGAGGCTTCACCGGGGAGCTGTTTTTT.

This sequence joins TRBV28 and TRBJ2-1; 7 bases match TRBD2. Germline V gene data show CDR1 as MDHEN and CDR2 as SYDVKM. Trimming removed 8 bases from V and 6 bases from J; junction bases left unmatched: 19. The CDR3 runs to 17 residues. CDR3 sequence reads: CASPPTGEGRYANEQFF. Here the CDR3 DNA reads TGTGCCAGCCCCCCGACGGGGGAGGGCCGTTATGCCAATGAGCAGTTCTTC.

J is TRBJ2-7 and V is TRBV19, with TRBD1 as a possible D gene (6 bases). CDR3 size: 13 residues. Germline-derived CDR1 and CDR2 are LNHDA and SQIVND (reference sequence). V was cut by 3 bases and J by 4 bases, with 10 bases left in between. CDR3 DNA sequence: TGTGCCAGTAGTATGGGCAGGGGTTACGAGCAGTACTTC. Translation: CASSMGRGYEQYF.

The V gene is TRBV28, the J gene TRBJ1-5; 9 bases align to TRBD1. This CDR3 comprises 14 residues. The germline V gene encodes CDR1 MDHEN and CDR2 SYDVKM. V shed 6 bases and J 4 bases; nucleotides not matched to a gene: 4. Here the CDR3 DNA reads TGTGCCAGCAGGACAGGGGGACAGAATCAGCCCCAGCATTTT. Translated: CASRTGGQNQPQHF.

The chain joins TRBV19 to TRBJ2-7; D possibly corresponds to TRBD2 (5 bases). Germline V lookup: CDR1 LNHDA, CDR2 SQIVND (reference sequence). This CDR3 has 13 residues. Between the trimmed V and J ends, which lost 0 bases and 12 bases, there was a span of 15 bases. The CDR3 DNA follows: TGTGCCAGTAGTATAGATCGGATCGGGGTAAGGTACTTC. This sequence encodes CASSIDRIGVRYF.

The V and J genes are TRBV28 and TRBJ2-2, with 14 bases fitting TRBD2. V was pared by 5 bases and J by 5 bases, with 7 bases of the junction left unmatched. Germline CDR1 MDHEN, CDR2 SYDVKM. CDR3 length: 17 residues. The CDR3, as DNA: TGTGCCAGCAGTGCTCCGGGACTAGCGGGAGTTACCGGGGAGCTGTTTTTT. Its translation is CASSAPGLAGVTGELFF.

This clone occurred once. The chain joins TRBV4-3 to TRBJ2-7; 10 nucleotides agree with TRBD1. The length of the CDR3 is 16 residues. The germline gives CDR1 LGHNA, CDR2 YSLEER. V gave up 0 bases and J gave up 5 bases; unmatched junction bases: 7. CDR3: CASSQDRGTGVNEQYF. CDR3 coding DNA: TGCGCCAGCAGCCAAGATCGGGGGACAGGGGTCAACGAGCAGTACTTC.

The chain has TRBV28 and TRBJ1-2, with a possible D match to TRBD1 (5 bases). Germline lookup yields CDR1 MDHEN and CDR2 SYDVKM. The CDR3 consists of 17 residues. The V end was cut by 4 bases, the J end by 7 bases, with 25 bases between. CDR3: CASSWSRRGREKGGYTF. For the CDR3, the DNA is TGTGCCAGCAGTTGGTCCAGGCGGGGCAGGGAAAAGGGTGGCTACACCTTC.

V gene TRBV19 combines with J gene TRBJ1-2; D is undetermined. This CDR3 comprises 14 residues. V lost 4 bases and J lost 3, with 12 bases in between. CDR1 and CDR2 (germline): LNHDA, SQIVND (reference sequence). CDR3 sequence (DNA): TGTGCCAGTAGTACCCAGACACCCTACTATGGCTACACCTTC. This gives the protein CASSTQTPYYGYTF.

This chain uses TRBV18 with TRBJ1-5, with 9 bases fitting TRBD1. This CDR3 contains 14 residues. V was pared by 4 bases and J by 3 bases, with 1 base of the junction left unmatched. Germline assignment: CDR1 KGHSH and CDR2 LQKENI. CDR3 protein: CASSRTGVNQPQHF. CDR3 nucleotides: TGTGCCAGCTCACGGACAGGGGTCAATCAGCCCCAGCATTTT.

The genes are TRBV7-2 and TRBJ2-2, with 9 positions matching TRBD2. Per the germline V gene, CDR1 is SGHTA and CDR2 is FQGNSA. This CDR3 is built from 17 residues. With V trimmed by 5 bases and J by 7 bases, 14 bases remained unmatched. In DNA form, the CDR3 reads TGTGCCAGCAGCCCCAGGGGTAGCGGGGGCCGGAGCGGGGAGCTGTTTTTT. Encoded protein: CASSPRGSGGRSGELFF.

The J gene is TRBJ2-5, the V gene TRBV6-5; D possibly corresponds to TRBD1 (6 bases). The CDR3 contains 13 residues. Trimming shortened V by 2 bases and J by 2 bases, and 6 bases separated the two germline ends. CDR1 MNHEY and CDR2 SVGAGI come from the germline V gene. The CDR3 loop is CASSYQGQETQYF. DNA of the CDR3: TGTGCCAGCAGTTACCAGGGGCAAGAGACCCAGTACTTC.

J is TRBJ2-7 and V is TRBV11-2; 11 bases are shared with TRBD1. V was pared by 5 bases and J by 2 bases, with 8 bases of the junction left unmatched. This CDR3 spans 16 amino acids. In germline, CDR1 is SGHAT, CDR2 FQNNGV. The CDR3 DNA is TGTGCCAGCAGCGCCAGAGGACAGGGGGCTACCTACGAGCAGTACTTC. This encodes CASSARGQGATYEQYF.

J is TRBJ2-5 and V is TRBV12-3 or TRBV12-4; D ambiguous. Between the trimmed V and J ends, which lost 8 bases and 0 bases, there was a span of 4 bases. The CDR3 covers 11 residues. The CDR3 sequence is CASSYQETQYF. DNA for the CDR3: TGTGCCAGCTCCTACCAAGAGACCCAGTACTTC.

This chain joins TRBV5-4 and TRBJ2-1; TRBD2 matches at 9 bases. This CDR3 has 16 amino acids. CDR1 and CDR2 from the germline V gene are SGHNT and YYREEE (reference sequence). Trimming removed 4 bases from V and 0 bases from J; junction bases left unmatched: 5. The CDR3 is CASSARTSVSYNEQFF. CDR3 bases: TGTGCCAGCAGCGCTCGGACTAGCGTCTCCTACAATGAGCAGTTCTTC.

V and J are TRBV2 and TRBJ2-6; D may be TRBD1 (6 bases). Germline-derived CDR1 and CDR2 are SNHLY and FYNNEI. CDR3 length equals 15 residues. V shed 5 bases and J shed 5 bases, with 13 bases lying between them. The CDR3 DNA follows: TGTGCCAGCAGTTTACAGGGTCTGAGGGCCAACGTCCTGACTTTC. Translating it yields CASSLQGLRANVLTF.

The chain joins TRBV7-2 to TRBJ1-1; no definite D call. V lost 4 bases and J 0 bases, leaving 12 bases between the germline ends. CDR1 and CDR2 (germline): SGHTA, FQGNSA. The CDR3 consists of 15 residues. The CDR3 DNA sequence: TGTGCCAGCAGCTGGGCGGGTCGGATGAACACTGAAGCTTTCTTT. Amino acids: CASSWAGRMNTEAFF.

This clone was seen many times. The chain couples TRBV27 to TRBJ1-5, with 10 bases identical to TRBD1. The J segment lost 2 bases and the V segment lost 8 bases, leaving 6 bases of the junction unmatched. CDR1 MNHEY and CDR2 SMNVEV come from the germline V gene (reference sequence). The CDR3 contains 15 residues. The CDR3 protein is CASQTGGMGNQPQHF. The CDR3, as DNA: TGTGCCAGCCAGACAGGGGGCATGGGCAATCAGCCCCAGCATTTT.

V is TRBV28 and J is TRBJ1-6; unclear D gene. The CDR3 loop spans 13 amino acids. Germline V lookup: CDR1 MDHEN, CDR2 SYDVKM. With 1 base removed from V and 6 bases from J, the gap between germline ends came to 4 bases. The CDR3 reads CASSLFRNSPLHF. For the CDR3, the DNA is TGTGCCAGCAGTTTATTTCGTAATTCACCCCTCCACTTT.

This chain's CDR3 is CASSAEGDMNTEAFF. The CDR3 bases are TGTGCCAGCAGTGCCGAGGGTGATATGAACACTGAAGCTTTCTTT. The chain combines TRBV2 with TRBJ1-1, with D uncertain. V lost 4 bases, J lost 0 bases, and 12 bases lay in between. Germline CDR1 and CDR2: SNHLY and FYNNEI. The CDR3 covers 15 residues.

The V call is TRBV7-9, the J call TRBJ1-2; a weak D match, TRBD1 (5 bases). Trimming removed 3 bases from V and 1 base from J, with 12 bases in between. Germline V gene data show CDR1 as SEHNR and CDR2 as FQNEAQ (reference sequence). The CDR3 runs to 15 residues. The CDR3 coding sequence is TGTGCCAGCAGCTTCCAGGGTCTGGGTAACTATGGCTACACCTTC. Encoded protein: CASSFQGLGNYGYTF.

This clone was seen only a few times. The chain combines TRBV2 with TRBJ1-5, with 8 bases lining up with TRBD1. This CDR3 has 14 residues. The junction had 8 bases not matched to a gene; V was cut back by 7 bases and J by 6 bases. Looked up from germline, CDR1 is SNHLY and CDR2 is FYNNEI. CDR3 region: CASTGTGAIQPQHF. CDR3 coding DNA: TGTGCCAGCACCGGGACAGGTGCTATTCAGCCCCAGCATTTT. Drawing the rest from reference TRBV2 and TRBJ1-5, the complete variable domain is EPEVTQTPSHQVTQMGQEVILRCVPISNHLYFYWYRQILGQKVEFLVSFYNNEISEKSEIFDDQFSVERPDGSNFTLKIRSTKLEDSAMYFCASTGTGAIQPQHFGDGTRLSIL.

The J gene is TRBJ1-5, the V gene TRBV6-2 or TRBV6-3; TRBD1 might be the D (5 bases). This CDR3 contains 14 residues. Trimming left V 5 bases short and J 0 bases short, with 8 bases between. Germline assignment: CDR1 MNHEY and CDR2 SVGEGT. DNA for the CDR3: TGTGCCAGCAGTGGACACGGTAGCAATCAGCCCCAGCATTTT. It specifies CASSGHGSNQPQHF.

The V call is TRBV10-1, the J call TRBJ2-3; D is possibly TRBD2 (6 bases). V was trimmed by 3 bases and J by 0 bases, leaving 7 bases between them. The CDR3 is 14 amino acids. The germline gives CDR1 WNHNN, CDR2 SYGVQD (reference sequence). The CDR3 is CASSDGGSTDTQYF. In DNA, the CDR3 is TGCGCCAGCAGTGATGGGGGGAGCACAGATACGCAGTATTTT.